A selection of T cell receptor beta chains follows, all from one sample in a study of OX40 agonist ivuxolimab in advanced cancers. Assay: immunoSEQ multiplex PCR; the TCRdb copy retains only in-frame clones and omits some. The data hold 55,000 to 85,000 clones, with approximately 90% observed a single time. Here the sequenced sample was CD4+ or CD8+ T cells sorted from blood, taken in a trial of the OX40 agonist ivuxolimab. These receptors all stem from an adult with an advanced solid tumor such as melanoma, head and neck, liver or kidney cancer. The CDR3 runs from the conserved cysteine through the conserved F or W. D genes are given only for firm matches. Clone size, where shown, is once, few, many, or a class for clones that have expanded.

TRBJ2-7,.,TRBV6-6,.,CASSYSLYEQYF,TGTGCCAGCAGTTACTCCCTCTACGAGCAGTACTTC
TRBJ2-1,.,TRBV9,.,CASSVGGGPNEQFF,TGTGCCAGCAGCGTAGGTGGGGGTCCAAATGAGCAGTTCTTC
TRBJ2-1,.,TRBV6-1,.,CASSEARWSSYNEQFF,TGTGCCAGCAGTGAAGCCCGGTGGAGCTCCTACAATGAGCAGTTCTTC
TRBJ2-5,.,TRBV9,.,CASSVGGNEETQYF,TGTGCCAGCAGCGTAGGGGGTAACGAGGAGACCCAGTACTTC
TRBJ2-7,.,TRBV5-6,.,CASLEGPWRGLEQYF,TGTGCCAGCCTGGAGGGGCCCTGGCGGGGGCTCGAGCAGTACTTC
TRBJ2-2,.,TRBV10-3,.,CAISESPNTGELFF,TGTGCCATCAGTGAGTCCCCTAACACCGGGGAGCTGTTTTTT
TRBJ2-2,.,TRBV4-2,TRBD2,CASSQKAGGNTGELFF,TGTGCCAGCAGCCAAAAAGCGGGGGGGAACACCGGGGAGCTGTTTTTT
TRBJ1-2,.,TRBV9,TRBD1,CASSVSQTGGDYGYTF,TGTGCCAGCAGCGTATCCCAGACAGGGGGCGACTATGGCTACACCTTC
TRBJ2-3,once,TRBV27,.,CASSLPIRATDTQYF,TGTGCCAGCAGTTTACCCATCCGGGCCACAGATACGCAGTATTTT
TRBJ2-7,.,TRBV19,TRBD1,CASSQAPGQGPQGYEQYF,TGTGCCAGTAGCCAGGCGCCGGGACAGGGGCCCCAAGGCTACGAGCAGTACTTC
TRBJ2-5,.,TRBV27,TRBD1,CASSPQTGGTETQYF,TGTGCCAGCAGCCCTCAAACAGGGGGCACGGAGACCCAGTACTTC
TRBJ1-1,.,TRBV6-5,.,CASKEGSTEAFF,TGTGCCAGCAAGGAGGGATCCACTGAAGCTTTCTTT
TRBJ1-2,medium-sized,TRBV7-2,.,CASSLAGPVSYGYTF,TGTGCCAGCAGCTTAGCGGGGCCAGTTAGCTATGGCTACACCTTC
TRBJ2-7,.,TRBV7-9,.,CASSFASQVPLHEQYF,TGTGCCAGCAGCTTCGCCTCCCAAGTACCTCTCCACGAGCAGTACTTC
TRBJ2-1,.,TRBV9,TRBD2,CASSEGAGRYNEQFF,TGTGCCAGCAGCGAGGGAGCGGGGCGATACAATGAGCAGTTCTTC
TRBJ1-2,once,TRBV27,TRBD1,CASSLLQGAGGYTF,TGTGCCAGCAGTTTATTACAGGGGGCGGGGGGCTACACCTTC
TRBJ2-3,.,TRBV7-2,.,CASSRVLSTDTQYF,TGTGCCAGCAGCCGGGTCCTTAGCACAGATACGCAGTATTTT
TRBJ2-7,.,TRBV19,TRBD2,CASRPSGEYEQYF,TGTGCCAGTAGGCCGAGCGGGGAATACGAGCAGTACTTC
TRBJ2-2,few,TRBV5-1,.,CASSLEGPWSNTGELFF,TGCGCCAGCAGCTTAGAGGGCCCCTGGTCGAACACCGGGGAGCTGTTTTTT
TRBJ2-7,.,TRBV13,.,CASRDTFSYEQYF,TGTGCCTCTCGGGATACATTCTCCTACGAGCAGTACTTC
TRBJ1-2,.,TRBV29-1,TRBD1,CSVGQGTNYGYTF,TGCAGCGTAGGACAGGGCACTAACTATGGCTACACCTTC
TRBJ2-2,once,TRBV14,.,CASSPARTGELFF,TGTGCCAGCAGCCCCGCCCGTACCGGGGAGCTGTTTTTT
TRBJ1-1,.,TRBV2,TRBD1,CASRETGGGGAEAFF,TGTGCCAGCAGGGAAACAGGGGGCGGTGGCGCTGAAGCTTTCTTT
TRBJ2-7,.,TRBV19,.,CASSPPGSWEQYF,TGTGCCAGTAGTCCCCCGGGCAGTTGGGAGCAGTACTTC
TRBJ2-7,.,TRBV7-9,.,CASSFRQGEEDEQYF,TGTGCCAGCAGCTTTAGGCAGGGGGAGGAGGACGAGCAGTACTTC
TRBJ1-2,.,TRBV6-1,.,CASRVGSRNYGYTF,TGTGCCAGCAGAGTAGGGAGTCGGAACTATGGCTACACCTTC
TRBJ1-1,.,TRBV5-1,TRBD1,CASGWTGPAEAFF,TGCGCCAGCGGATGGACAGGGCCCGCTGAAGCTTTCTTT
TRBJ2-3,.,TRBV27,.,CASTTYWGTDTQYF,TGTGCCAGCACCACCTATTGGGGCACAGATACGCAGTATTTT